This T cell receptor (beta chain) came from a study of blood T cell repertoires in COVID-19. Study-wide background: Spain, Italy and the United States supplied samples that represented acute and convalescent COVID-19. From T cells, B-cell-depleted T cells, or PBMCs came the material, which was cDNA or gDNA.

Authors' methods: Amplification from reference gene primers served as the basis for estimated nucleated cell counts. Data came from immunoSEQ multiplex PCR; TCRdb stores just in-frame clones and leaves some out. V and J calls and clone size are as listed in that table; D and trimming were resolved from the DNA. The table includes approximately 200,000 clones, more than 70% detected once. Germline V gene lookup returns CDR1 KGHDR and CDR2 SFDVKD. Trimming removed 3 bases from V and 5 bases from J, with 7 bases in between. The CDR3 contains 13 residues. Enrolment of Seattle patients took place during active infection, and they were followed longitudinally. This clone occurred a few times.

The source of this sequence is an older person with COVID-19, enrolled during active disease. The genes are TRBV24-1 and TRBJ1-5; possible D gene TRBD1, 5 bases. Material: peripheral blood. CDR3: CATSDAGYQPQHF. The CDR3 region has the DNA TGTGCCACCAGTGATGCAGGGTATCAGCCCCAGCATTTT.